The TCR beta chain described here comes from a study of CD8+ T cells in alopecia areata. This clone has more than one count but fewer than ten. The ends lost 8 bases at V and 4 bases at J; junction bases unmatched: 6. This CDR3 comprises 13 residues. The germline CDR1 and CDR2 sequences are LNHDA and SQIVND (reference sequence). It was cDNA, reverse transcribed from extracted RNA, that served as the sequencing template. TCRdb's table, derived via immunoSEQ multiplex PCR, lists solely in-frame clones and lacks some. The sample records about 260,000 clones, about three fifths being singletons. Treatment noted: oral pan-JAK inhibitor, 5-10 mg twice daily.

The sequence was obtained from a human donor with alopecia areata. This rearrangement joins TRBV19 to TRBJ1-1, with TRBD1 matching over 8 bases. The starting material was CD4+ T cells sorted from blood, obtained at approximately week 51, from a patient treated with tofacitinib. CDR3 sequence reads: CASLGTGLTEAFF. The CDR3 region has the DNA TGTGCCAGTTTAGGGACAGGCCTCACTGAAGCTTTCTTT.